This T cell receptor (beta chain) was profiled in a study of control samples from healthy donors and cancer patients. Using immunoSEQ multiplex PCR, the repertoire was profiled, and TCRdb retains in-frame clones only, with some absent. There are 40,000 or so clones in the sample; approximately 90% occur only once, and roughly 23% lies in the top ten. This CDR3 contains 15 residues. The V segment lost 8 bases and the J segment 5 bases; nucleotides outside the gene matches: 11. Germline assignment: CDR1 SGHTA and CDR2 FQGTGA. The J gene is TRBJ2-2, the V gene TRBV7-3, with 7 positions matching TRBD1. The sample was PBMCs. This TCR was sampled from a woman between 40 and 50 years old with head and neck cancer. CDR3 bases: TGTGCCAGCCGTGAGGGGGCGCGGAGGACCGGGGAGCTGTTTTTT. This gives the protein CASREGARRTGELFF.